These 28 T cell receptor beta chains were all obtained from the same sample, sequenced in a study of OX40 agonist ivuxolimab in advanced cancers. Generated by immunoSEQ multiplex PCR, the TCRdb table keeps only in-frame clones and is missing some. The sample includes approximately 49,000 clones, 75% to 90% of them seen just once. This specimen consisted of CD4+ or CD8+ T cells sorted from blood, obtained in a trial of the OX40 agonist ivuxolimab. These receptors were taken from an adult with an advanced solid tumor such as melanoma, head and neck, liver or kidney cancer.

V and J are TRBV21-1 and TRBJ2-7; the table's D call TRBD2 went unverified against the DNA. TRBV21-1 is a known pseudogene. The length of the CDR3 is 20 residues. CDR3 protein: CASSKAVRTEEVGYLYEQYV. For the CDR3, the DNA is TGTGCCAGCAGCAAAGCGGTCAGGACGGAGGAGGTAGGCTACCTCTACGAGCAGTACGTC.

The chain combines TRBV2 with TRBJ1-3, with 10 bases identical to TRBD1. The CDR3 totals 17 residues. Germline V gene data show CDR1 as SNHLY and CDR2 as FYNNEI. With V trimmed by 2 bases and J by 3 bases, 7 bases remained unmatched. CDR3 region: CASSEWDRGTFGNTIYF. The CDR3 DNA follows: TGTGCCAGCAGTGAATGGGACAGGGGTACGTTTGGAAACACCATATATTTT.

V is TRBV6-4 and J is TRBJ2-1; tentative D call: TRBD2 (5 bases). Between the trimmed V and J ends, which lost 4 bases and 7 bases, there was a span of 11 bases. The CDR3 is made up of 13 amino acids. Germline V CDR1 and CDR2: MRHNA, SNTAGT. CDR3 loop: CASSGSGLNEQFF. CDR3 nucleotide sequence: TGTGCCAGCAGTGGGAGCGGTTTAAATGAGCAGTTCTTC.

This clone has ten or more counts. The chain joins TRBV6-6 to TRBJ2-3; D remains ambiguous. The CDR3 is 13 residues long. Germline V gene sequence: CDR1 MNHNY, CDR2 SVGAGI (reference sequence). Deletions cut 0 bases from V and 5 bases from J, with 6 bases between. CDR3 nucleotide sequence: TGTGCCAGCAGTTACTCGGACGGAGATACGCAGTATTTT. Its protein product is CASSYSDGDTQYF.

The CDR3 sequence: CASSPGYDTEAFF. As DNA, the CDR3 is TGTGCCAGCAGCCCCGGCTATGACACTGAAGCTTTCTTT. The V gene is TRBV7-8, the J gene TRBJ1-1; D gene ambiguous. CDR1 SGHVS and CDR2 FQNEAQ come from the germline V gene. V was shortened by 5 bases and J by 3 bases, with 10 bases between the two germline ends. There are 13 residues in the CDR3.

This clone was counted only a few times. V usage is TRBV7-2 and J usage is TRBJ1-1; D unresolved. This CDR3 is 14 amino acids long. V gave up 1 base and J gave up 4 bases, with 10 bases separating them. CDR1 and CDR2 from the germline V gene are SGHTA and FQGNSA. The CDR3 DNA reads as TGTGCCAGCAGCTTAGTTGAGGAGGGCACTGAAGCTTTCTTT. Its translation is CASSLVEEGTEAFF.

J is TRBJ2-1 and V is TRBV19; 11 bases agree with TRBD1. The CDR3 contains 15 residues. CDR1 LNHDA and CDR2 SQIVND come from the germline V gene (reference sequence). The junction had 6 bases not matched to a gene; V was cut back by 7 bases and J by 4 bases. CDR3 in DNA: TGTGCCAGTACCGTCGGACAGGGGGCTTACAATGAGCAGTTCTTC. Protein sequence: CASTVGQGAYNEQFF.

V and J are TRBV20-1 and TRBJ2-3; D remains ambiguous. The CDR3 totals 11 residues. V was shortened by 6 bases and J by 7 bases, with 11 bases between the two germline ends. Germline loops: CDR1 DFQATT, CDR2 SNEGSKA (reference sequence). The CDR3, as DNA: TGCAGTGCCCTCGACGGTTATACGCAGTATTTT. Residues: CSALDGYTQYF.

The J gene is TRBJ2-5, the V gene TRBV6-6; 8 bases align to TRBD1. With V trimmed by 4 bases and J by 5 bases, 6 bases remained unmatched. From germline, CDR1 is MNHNY and CDR2 SVGAGI (reference sequence). This CDR3 is 14 amino acids long. The CDR3 sequence: CASSWTGSKETQYF. The CDR3 DNA reads as TGTGCCAGCAGTTGGACAGGGAGTAAGGAGACCCAGTACTTC.

This clone was recorded once. J is TRBJ1-2 and V is TRBV7-8; a possible D gene is TRBD1 (6 bases). Germline lookup yields CDR1 SGHVS and CDR2 FQNEAQ. The CDR3 is made up of 15 amino acids. The V end lost 1 base, the J end lost 0 bases, and 9 bases lay between the germline ends. Here the CDR3 DNA reads TGTGCCAGCAGCTTAGGGGACACTACTAACTATGGCTACACCTTC. Protein: CASSLGDTTNYGYTF. The variable domain in full, with the rest retrieved from reference TRBV7-8 and TRBJ1-2, is GAGVSQSPRYKVAKRGQDVALRCDPISGHVSLFWYQQALGQGPEFLTYFQNEAQLDKSGLPSDRFFAERPEGSVSTLKIQRTQQEDSAVYLCASSLGDTTNYGYTFGSGTRLTVV.

V and J are TRBV6-1 and TRBJ2-1; D gene ambiguous. CDR3 length equals 10 residues. Germline-derived CDR1 and CDR2 are MNHNS and SASEGT. Trimming removed 7 bases from V and 9 bases from J, with 7 bases in between. The CDR3 DNA reads TGTGCCAGCATGGGCCTTGAGCAGTTCTTC. Translation gives CASMGLEQFF.

This clone was counted only a few times. The V call is TRBV6-5, the J call TRBJ1-1; 8 positions agree with TRBD1. Trimming took 0 bases from V and 4 from J; bases not matched to a gene: 4. CDR1 MNHEY and CDR2 SVGAGI come from the germline V gene. This CDR3 is 15 amino acids long. The CDR3: CASSYSRTGRTEAFF. CDR3 bases: TGTGCCAGCAGTTACTCGAGGACAGGGCGCACTGAAGCTTTCTTT.

The V call is TRBV5-4, the J call TRBJ2-1; the match to TRBD1 covers 7 bases. CDR3 length: 17 amino acids. V was pared by 0 bases and J by 8 bases, with 14 bases of the junction left unmatched. Germline V gives CDR1 SGHNT, CDR2 YYREEE (reference sequence). CDR3 protein: CASSLVAVTGIVDEQFF. The CDR3 nucleotides are TGTGCCAGCAGCTTGGTCGCGGTGACAGGGATAGTTGATGAGCAGTTCTTC.

CDR3: CASSVGGSNSPLHF. In nucleotides, the CDR3 is TGTGCCAGCAGTGTCGGGGGCAGTAATTCACCCCTCCACTTT. The chain recombines TRBV6-1 with TRBJ1-6; the D gene is possibly TRBD1 (6 bases). CDR1 is MNHNS and CDR2 is SASEGT in the germline V gene. V gave up 4 bases and J gave up 6 bases, with 10 bases separating them. This CDR3 is 14 amino acids long.

CDR3 loop: CASRHTVNTEAFF. The CDR3 DNA follows: TGTGCCAGCAGGCATACAGTGAACACTGAAGCTTTCTTT. The chain has TRBV6-5 and TRBJ1-1, with D uncertain. The germline gives CDR1 MNHEY, CDR2 SVGAGI. The V gene lost 6 bases and the J gene lost 0 bases, with 8 bases spanning the gap. The CDR3 spans 13 residues.

The chain joins TRBV9 to TRBJ1-1, with D possibly matching TRBD1 (5 bases). CDR1 is SGDLS, CDR2 YYNGEE, per germline. The CDR3 is 14 amino acids. Trimming cost V 3 bases and J 0 bases, with 9 bases left between them. The CDR3 coding sequence is TGTGCCAGCAGCGGCAGGGCTATGAACACTGAAGCTTTCTTT. It yields the protein CASSGRAMNTEAFF. Supplemented by reference TRBV9 and TRBJ1-1, the full variable domain reads DSGVTQTPKHLITATGQRVTLRCSPRSGDLSVYWYQQSLDQGLQFLIQYYNGEERAKGNILERFSAQQFPDLHSELNLSSLELGDSALYFCASSGRAMNTEAFFGQGTRLTVV.

The rearrangement joins TRBV7-6 to TRBJ2-1; D unresolved. CDR3 size: 17 residues. The ends were cut back, 3 bases at V and 0 bases at J, with 15 bases in the middle. From germline, CDR1 is SGHVS and CDR2 FNYEAQ. The CDR3 sequence is CASSFPGFGSSYNEQFF. The CDR3 DNA is TGTGCCAGCAGCTTCCCTGGATTTGGTAGCTCCTACAATGAGCAGTTCTTC. The whole variable domain, remainder taken from reference TRBV7-6 and TRBJ2-1, is GAGVSQSPRYKVTKRGQDVALRCDPISGHVSLYWYRQALGQGPEFLTYFNYEAQQDKSGLPNDRFSAERPEGSISTLTIQRTEQRDSAMYRCASSFPGFGSSYNEQFFGPGTRLTVL.

V usage is TRBV7-2 and J usage is TRBJ2-1; D call uncertain. Germline values: CDR1 SGHTA, CDR2 FQGNSA. The V end was cut by 2 bases, the J end by 0 bases, with 8 bases between. The length of the CDR3 is 15 residues. CDR3 nucleotides: TGTGCCAGCAGCTTACAGAGAGCCTCCTACAATGAGCAGTTCTTC. This sequence encodes CASSLQRASYNEQFF.

This clone has a single count. The chain recombines TRBV5-6 with TRBJ2-3; D not certain. This CDR3 contains 14 residues. CDR1 SGHDT and CDR2 YYEEEE come from the germline V gene. The germline V and J ends were trimmed by 3 bases and 0 bases, with 8 bases remaining between them. The CDR3 sequence is CASSSVDSTDTQYF. CDR3 bases: TGTGCCAGCAGCTCGGTGGACAGCACAGATACGCAGTATTTT.

This clone was observed a handful of times. This chain connects TRBV7-9 to TRBJ1-2, with 7 bases fitting TRBD1. This CDR3 has 14 residues. J gave up 3 bases and V 1 base, and 2 bases lay outside the gene matches. Germline V gene sequence: CDR1 SEHNR, CDR2 FQNEAQ (reference sequence). CDR3 amino acids: CASSLGGTDYGYTF. Written as DNA, the CDR3 is TGTGCCAGCAGCTTAGGAGGGACAGACTATGGCTACACCTTC. Supplemented by reference TRBV7-9 and TRBJ1-2, the full variable domain reads DTGVSQNPRHKITKRGQNVTFRCDPISEHNRLYWYRQTLGQGPEFLTYFQNEAQLEKSRLLSDRFSAERPKGSFSTLEIQRTEQGDSAMYLCASSLGGTDYGYTFGSGTRLTVV.

This chain joins TRBV21-1 and TRBJ1-1. TRBV21-1 is assigned pseudogene status. The CDR3 spans 17 residues. The CDR3, as DNA: TGTGCCAGCAGCAAAGGGATTGGGTTTGGCATGAACACTGAAGCTTTCTTT. It encodes CASSKGIGFGMNTEAFF.

The chain combines TRBV7-8 with TRBJ2-4, with D uncertain. From germline, CDR1 is SGHVS and CDR2 FQNEAQ. Trimming took 2 bases from V and 1 from J, leaving 12 bases between them. The length of the CDR3 is 16 residues. CDR3: CASSLLEIAAKNIQYF. For the CDR3, the DNA is TGTGCCAGCAGCTTATTGGAAATAGCTGCCAAAAACATTCAGTACTTC.

The chain employs TRBV11-1 and TRBJ2-6; 8 positions match TRBD1. The CDR3 covers 16 residues. Germline assignment: CDR1 SGHAT and CDR2 FQDESV (reference sequence). V was pared by 5 bases and J by 4 bases, with 7 bases of the junction left unmatched. The CDR3 is CASSLDRVAGANVLTF. The DNA for the CDR3 is TGTGCCAGCAGCCTGGACAGGGTTGCAGGGGCCAACGTCCTGACTTTC.

The chain employs TRBV7-2 and TRBJ1-1; 9 bases are a match to TRBD1. The CDR3 contains 18 residues. With V trimmed by 2 bases and J by 5 bases, 15 bases remained unmatched. CDR1 SGHTA and CDR2 FQGNSA come from the germline V gene. The CDR3 sequence is CASSLNLNWRQGVTEAFF. In DNA form, the CDR3 reads TGTGCCAGCAGCTTAAATCTTAATTGGCGACAGGGGGTGACTGAAGCTTTCTTT. Together with reference TRBV7-2 and TRBJ1-1, the CDR3 gives the full variable domain: GAGVSQSPSNKVTEKGKDVELRCDPISGHTALYWYRQSLGQGLEFLIYFQGNSAPDKSGLPSDRFSAERTGGSVSTLTIQRTQQEDSAVYLCASSLNLNWRQGVTEAFFGQGTRLTVV.

In its sample, this clone was seen once. This chain uses TRBV7-6 with TRBJ2-1; TRBD2 agrees at 12 bases. V lost 5 bases and J lost 6; bases outside the gene matches: 11. The CDR3 is made up of 17 amino acids. Germline V CDR1 and CDR2: SGHVS, FNYEAQ. CDR3 amino acids: CASSVVASGGASNEQFF. The CDR3 DNA is TGTGCCAGCAGCGTCGTGGCTAGCGGGGGGGCCAGCAATGAGCAGTTCTTC.

The genes are TRBV5-1 and TRBJ1-1, with D possibly matching TRBD1 (5 bases). V was shortened by 3 bases and J by 7 bases, with 10 bases between the two germline ends. The length of the CDR3 is 12 residues. Germline assignment: CDR1 SGHRS and CDR2 YFSETQ. The CDR3 sequence is CASSYLGDEAFF. The CDR3, as DNA: TGCGCCAGCAGCTACCTAGGGGATGAAGCTTTCTTT.

The CDR3 protein is CASSLEPRGLYGYTF. CDR3 bases: TGTGCCAGCAGCTTAGAGCCCCGAGGGTTGTATGGCTACACCTTC. The rearrangement uses TRBV7-8 and TRBJ1-2; no firm D call. CDR3 length: 15 amino acids. V was pared by 1 base and J by 5 bases, with 14 bases between. Looked up from germline, CDR1 is SGHVS and CDR2 is FQNEAQ.

V gene TRBV4-2 combines with J gene TRBJ2-3; 10 nucleotides align to TRBD2. After removal of 0 bases from V and 4 bases from J, the junction contained 4 bases not matched to a gene. Per germline, CDR1 LGHNA and CDR2 YNFKEQ. This CDR3 is built from 16 residues. CDR3 loop: CASSQEDSGGPDTQYF. CDR3 in DNA: TGTGCCAGCAGCCAAGAAGATAGCGGGGGGCCAGATACGCAGTATTTT.